This T cell receptor (beta chain) was sequenced for a study of blood T cells in healthy people across ages. The study, taken as a whole, reports: Long-lived donors carried more naive CD4+ cells and greater diversity than aged donors. Any changes in expanded clonotypes were possibly confounded, as donor CMV status remained unknown.

Only a few counts were recorded for this clonotype. Its target is unknown. The use of a sample-barcoded 5' primer and a J-beta primer mix characterized a second PCR of about 7 to 12 cycles. MiXCR, applied by TCRdb to the 5' RACE reads, yields one record per CDR3 protein. The sample gives hundreds of thousands of distinct CDR3 sequences, about 28% of which show up once; around 16% is in the top ten. CDR1 and CDR2 (germline): SGHRS, YFSETQ. The V and J ends lost 4 bases and 0 bases, in that order; junction bases with no gene match: 12. There are 18 residues in the CDR3. All donors came from Russia, were Caucasian and healthy, and spanned ages roughly 6 to 95. About 10 milliliters of peripheral blood were drawn from each donor into EDTA-treated tubes.

The sequence came from a woman older than 75 in good health. Material: blood. The V and J genes are TRBV5-1 and TRBJ1-5; the match to TRBD1 covers 8 bases. The CDR3, as DNA: TGCGCCAGCAGCCCCGGACAGGGAGGGCCAGGTAGCAATCAGCCCCAGCATTTT. Translated: CASSPGQGGPGSNQPQHF.